The next 26 T cell receptor beta chains were all read from a single sample in a study of T cell changes during pregnancy in multiple sclerosis. Data came from immunoSEQ multiplex PCR; TCRdb stores just in-frame clones and leaves some out. The table records approximately 58,000 clones, just under 95% of them present only once. Sequencing was performed on peripheral blood, taken in the second trimester of pregnancy. These receptors were taken from a female donor with multiple sclerosis, enrolled in a pregnancy study.

The genes are TRBV7-9 and TRBJ2-6; D unclear. This CDR3 is built from 19 residues. Looked up from germline, CDR1 is SEHNR and CDR2 is FQNEAQ (reference sequence). Trimming took 2 bases from V and 0 from J, leaving 17 bases between them. In DNA, the CDR3 is TGTGCCAGCAGCTTATGGCCCCTGCAGGTCCCCTCTGGGGCCAACGTCCTGACTTTC. The encoded protein is CASSLWPLQVPSGANVLTF.

The rearrangement uses TRBV7-3 and TRBJ1-1; tentatively, D is TRBD1 (6 bases). The germline V and J ends were trimmed by 5 bases and 1 base, with 11 bases remaining between them. The CDR3 loop spans 14 amino acids. Germline CDR1 and CDR2: SGHTA and FQGTGA. CDR3 amino acids: CASSDKTGNTEAFF. The CDR3 DNA reads as TGTGCCAGCAGCGACAAGACAGGGAACACTGAAGCTTTCTTT.

This clone was recorded only once. The rearrangement uses TRBV18 and TRBJ2-7, with TRBD2 identical over 8 bases. With 1 base clipped from V and 5 bases from J, the junction kept 7 bases outside the gene matches. The CDR3 runs 15 residues. CDR1 is KGHSH, CDR2 LQKENI, per germline. In DNA form, the CDR3 reads TGTGCCAGCTCACCACGGAGCGGGAGTATCCACGAGCAGTACTTC. It translates to CASSPRSGSIHEQYF.

J is TRBJ2-5 and V is TRBV7-2; 8 bases are a match to TRBD2. CDR3 length equals 13 residues. V lost 5 bases and J lost 5; bases outside the gene matches: 4. Looked up from germline, CDR1 is SGHTA and CDR2 is FQGNSA. The CDR3 nucleotides read TGTGCCAGCAGCCAGCGGGAGCGGGAGACCCAGTACTTC. Translation: CASSQRERETQYF.

The chain has TRBV27 and TRBJ2-3, with 7 bases that match TRBD1. CDR3 length: 14 amino acids. V trimming: 5 bases; J trimming: 4 bases; junction bases outside the gene matches: 6. CDR1 is MNHEY, CDR2 SMNVEV, per germline (reference sequence). The CDR3 DNA is TGTGCCAGCAGTACCCGACAGGGAGCAGATACGCAGTATTTT. Translated, it gives CASSTRQGADTQYF.

The chain carries TRBV29-1 and TRBJ2-1; TRBD1 agrees at 9 bases. This CDR3 has 12 residues. J lost 8 bases, V lost 2 bases, and 1 base had no gene match. Looked up from germline, CDR1 is SQVTM and CDR2 is ANQGSEA. CDR3 sequence (DNA): TGCAGCGTTGAAAGGGACAGGGATGAGCAGTTCTTC. It specifies CSVERDRDEQFF.

This chain joins TRBV5-5 and TRBJ2-7, with D perhaps matching TRBD1 (5 bases). CDR1 and CDR2 (germline): SGHKS, YYEKEE (reference sequence). CDR3 size: 14 residues. Trimming stripped 4 bases from V and 10 bases from J, with 21 bases between. The CDR3 nucleotides are TGTGCCAGCAGCCTTAGTCGGACAATCTTGCCTCAGTACTTC. Encoded protein: CASSLSRTILPQYF.

V gene TRBV5-1 combines with J gene TRBJ1-1, with D unclear. The CDR3 has 20 amino acids. Germline-derived CDR1 and CDR2 are SGHRS and YFSETQ. Trimming shortened V by 0 bases and J by 1 base, and 25 bases separated the two germline ends. The CDR3, as DNA: TGCGCCAGCAGCTTGGCCCCCCAGTCCGCCGTGAGGAGAAAGAACACTGAAGCTTTCTTT. Translated, it gives CASSLAPQSAVRRKNTEAFF.

The V call is TRBV30, the J call TRBJ1-2, with TRBD1 matching 7 bases. The length of the CDR3 is 13 residues. CDR1 is GTSNPN, CDR2 SVGIG, per germline (reference sequence). The V and J ends lost 7 bases and 4 bases, in that order; junction bases with no gene match: 9. CDR3 region: CALRDSGFYGYTF. The CDR3 DNA reads as TGTGCCTTAAGGGACAGCGGTTTCTATGGCTACACCTTC.

This CDR3 reads CASSPGTGVFNEQFF. CDR3 sequence (DNA): TGTGCCAGCAGTCCCGGGACAGGGGTTTTCAATGAGCAGTTCTTC. This rearrangement joins TRBV27 to TRBJ2-1; 10 bases are a match to TRBD1. There are 15 residues in the CDR3. Germline assignment: CDR1 MNHEY and CDR2 SMNVEV (reference sequence). V lost 5 bases to trimming and J lost 6 bases; unmatched junction nucleotides: 7.

The chain recombines TRBV27 with TRBJ2-7; 9 nucleotides align to TRBD2. The V gene end was trimmed by 2 bases and the J gene end by 3 bases; junction bases not matched to a gene: 5. There are 15 residues in the CDR3. Germline loops: CDR1 MNHEY, CDR2 SMNVEV (reference sequence). The CDR3 sequence: CASSLTASGIYEQYF. The CDR3 nucleotides are TGTGCCAGCAGTTTAACTGCTAGCGGGATCTACGAGCAGTACTTC.

The genes are TRBV5-1 and TRBJ1-6; 12 nucleotides align to TRBD1. The germline V gene has CDR1 SGHRS and CDR2 YFSETQ. The ends lost 4 bases at V and 7 bases at J; junction bases unmatched: 3. This CDR3 region has 15 residues. CDR3 amino acids: CASSKGTGGNSPLHF. The DNA for the CDR3 is TGCGCCAGCAGCAAAGGGACAGGGGGCAATTCACCCCTCCACTTT. The variable domain in full, completed from reference TRBV5-1 and TRBJ1-6, reads KAGVTQTPRYLIKTRGQQVTLSCSPISGHRSVSWYQQTPGQGLQFLFEYFSETQRNKGNFPGRFSGRQFSNSRSEMNVSTLELGDSALYLCASSKGTGGNSPLHFGNGTRLTVT.

The chain couples TRBV7-3 to TRBJ2-1, with 10 bases matching TRBD1. V shed 7 bases, J shed 5 bases, and the junction held 8 bases outside the gene matches. CDR1 and CDR2 from the germline V gene are SGHTA and FQGTGA. The CDR3 is made up of 15 amino acids. The CDR3 sequence is CASNSRDRGDNEQFF. The CDR3 DNA is TGTGCCAGCAATTCCCGGGACAGGGGAGACAATGAGCAGTTCTTC.

V is TRBV28 and J is TRBJ1-5; D is undetermined. The length of the CDR3 is 14 residues. Between the trimmed V and J ends, which lost 2 bases and 1 base, there was a span of 6 bases. Germline CDR1 MDHEN, CDR2 SYDVKM. The CDR3 sequence: CASSLQKSNQPQHF. The DNA for the CDR3 is TGTGCCAGCAGTTTACAGAAAAGCAATCAGCCCCAGCATTTT.

The chain joins TRBV7-9 to TRBJ1-5; no clear D. The ends were cut back, 1 base at V and 7 bases at J, with 8 bases in the middle. CDR1 SEHNR and CDR2 FQNEAQ come from the germline V gene (reference sequence). This CDR3 spans 13 amino acids. CDR3 DNA sequence: TGTGCCAGCAGCTTAGAATCCGGGCAGCCCCAGCATTTT. Amino acids: CASSLESGQPQHF.

V gene TRBV18 combines with J gene TRBJ2-1, with 8 bases aligning to TRBD1. Looked up from germline, CDR1 is KGHSH and CDR2 is LQKENI. The V segment lost 2 bases and the J segment 9 bases; nucleotides outside the gene matches: 9. The CDR3 contains 15 residues. CDR3 sequence (DNA): TGTGCCAGCTCACCAGGGCAGGGGGCGAGAATTGAGCAGTTCTTC. Its translation is CASSPGQGARIEQFF.

CDR3 region: CASSSSAGFYEQYF. The CDR3, as DNA: TGTGCCAGCAGTAGTTCCGCAGGGTTCTACGAGCAGTACTTC. This chain uses TRBV6-5 with TRBJ2-7, with TRBD1 as a possible D gene (5 bases). Trimming removed 5 bases from V and 3 bases from J, with 14 bases in between. There are 14 residues in the CDR3. Germline V lookup: CDR1 MNHEY, CDR2 SVGAGI.

The V gene is TRBV30, the J gene TRBJ2-5; 8 positions match TRBD2. The CDR3 runs to 15 residues. Per germline, CDR1 GTSNPN and CDR2 SVGIG (reference sequence). J gave up 2 bases and V 0 bases, and 5 bases lay outside the gene matches. CDR3 coding DNA: TGTGCCTGGAGTGTTGGTTTAGCGGGACAAGAGACCCAGTACTTC. It yields the protein CAWSVGLAGQETQYF. Drawing the rest from reference TRBV30 and TRBJ2-5, the complete variable domain is SQTIHQWPATLVQPVGSPLSLECTVEGTSNPNLYWYRQAAGRGLQLLFYSVGIGQISSEVPQNLSASRPQDRQFILSSKKLLLSDSGFYLCAWSVGLAGQETQYFGPGTRLLVL.

This sequence joins TRBV6-1 and TRBJ1-1; D unresolved. Germline V gives CDR1 MNHNS, CDR2 SASEGT. The germline V and J ends were trimmed by 8 bases and 0 bases, with 7 bases remaining between them. CDR3 length: 12 amino acids. CDR3 residues: CASAPMNTEAFF. The CDR3 nucleotides are TGTGCCAGCGCCCCTATGAACACTGAAGCTTTCTTT.

The genes are TRBV2 and TRBJ1-4; TRBD1 aligns across 7 bases. Germline CDR1 reads SNHLY; CDR2 reads FYNNEI. This CDR3 is 15 amino acids long. With 5 bases clipped from V and 5 bases from J, the junction kept 8 bases outside the gene matches. The CDR3 spells CASSMDRNVNEKLFF. The CDR3 DNA sequence: TGTGCCAGCAGTATGGACAGGAATGTCAATGAAAAACTGTTTTTT.

This chain uses TRBV7-9 with TRBJ2-3; D possibly corresponds to TRBD1 (6 bases). CDR1 and CDR2 from the germline V gene are SEHNR and FQNEAQ (reference sequence). This CDR3 comprises 17 residues. Trimming took off 2 bases at V and 0 bases at J, with 15 bases between the two ends. CDR3: CASSLSDSSPSTDTQYF. Here the CDR3 DNA reads TGTGCCAGCAGCTTATCGGACAGCTCGCCCAGCACAGATACGCAGTATTTT.

The gene calls are TRBV10-1 and TRBJ2-7, with 9 bases lining up with TRBD2. The V segment lost 8 bases and the J segment 0 bases; nucleotides outside the gene matches: 2. The germline V gene has CDR1 WNHNN and CDR2 SYGVQD (reference sequence). The CDR3 is 13 residues long. The CDR3 coding sequence is TGCGCCAGCCAACTAGCGGGCTCCTACGAGCAGTACTTC. Translating gives CASQLAGSYEQYF.

This chain links TRBV5-1 with TRBJ1-1, with D perhaps matching TRBD1 (5 bases). Per germline, CDR1 SGHRS and CDR2 YFSETQ. Trimming left V 0 bases short and J 6 bases short, with 18 bases between. This CDR3 region has 16 residues. CDR3 sequence (DNA): TGCGCCAGCAGCTTGGGGGGCTGGCAGTTCGACCCTGAAGCTTTCTTT. Encoded protein: CASSLGGWQFDPEAFF.

This chain links TRBV30 with TRBJ2-4, with a weak D call TRBD2 (6 bases). V lost 1 base and J lost 7, with 14 bases in between. This CDR3 contains 14 residues. The V gene's germline CDR1 is GTSNPN and CDR2 SVGIG (reference sequence). The CDR3 nucleotides are TGTGCCTGGAGTGGGGGCGGGAAAGAGAACATTCAGTACTTC. It is translated as CAWSGGGKENIQYF.

The chain joins TRBV27 to TRBJ2-7, with D maybe TRBD1 (6 bases). Looked up from germline, CDR1 is MNHEY and CDR2 is SMNVEV (reference sequence). The CDR3 runs to 13 residues. V was clipped by 7 bases and J by 7 bases, with 17 bases between them. CDR3 sequence: CASTGTTAREQYF. The DNA of the CDR3 is TGTGCCAGCACCGGGACAACAGCCAGGGAGCAGTACTTC.

This rearrangement joins TRBV18 to TRBJ1-1, with a tentative D call TRBD1 (5 bases). This CDR3 contains 14 residues. The germline V gene encodes CDR1 KGHSH and CDR2 LQKENI. The V end was cut by 3 bases, the J end by 5 bases, with 13 bases between. The CDR3 spells CASSPGTGGTEAFF. The CDR3 DNA reads TGTGCCAGCTCACCCGGGACGGGAGGTACTGAAGCTTTCTTT.